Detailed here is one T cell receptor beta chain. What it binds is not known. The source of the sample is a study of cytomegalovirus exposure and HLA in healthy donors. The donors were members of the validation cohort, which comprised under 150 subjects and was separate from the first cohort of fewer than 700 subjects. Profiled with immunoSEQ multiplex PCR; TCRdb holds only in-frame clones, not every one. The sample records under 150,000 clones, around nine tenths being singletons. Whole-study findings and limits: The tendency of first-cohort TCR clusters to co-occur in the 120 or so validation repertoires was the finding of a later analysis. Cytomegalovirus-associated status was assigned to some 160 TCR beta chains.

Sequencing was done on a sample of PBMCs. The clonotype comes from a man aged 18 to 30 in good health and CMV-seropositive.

CDR3 sequence (DNA): TGTGCCACTACAGGGGGGTTTGGCTACACCTTC. The encoded protein is CATTGGFGYTF. This chain links TRBV10-3 with TRBJ1-2, with 8 bases aligning to TRBD1. CDR3 length equals 11 residues. Losses at the gene ends were 10 bases for V and 7 bases for J; bases not matched to a gene: 5. Germline CDR1 is ENHRY and CDR2 is SYGVKD.